The 13 T cell receptor beta chains reported below all come from one sample, sequenced in a study of cytomegalovirus exposure and HLA in healthy donors. Primers for the PCR totalled 60 Vbeta and 13 Jbeta. Repertoires were generated with immunoSEQ multiplex PCR, while TCRdb's copy carries only in-frame clones and drops some. The sample yields 150,000 to 200,000 clones, roughly 79% seen once. Sequencing used PBMCs. These receptors came from a middle-aged woman in good health and CMV-seronegative.

The J gene is TRBJ2-7, the V gene TRBV6-1; 9 positions agree with TRBD1. CDR1 is MNHNS and CDR2 is SASEGT in the germline V gene. The CDR3 consists of 15 residues. The trim removed 2 bases at V and 2 bases at J, leaving 4 bases unmatched. CDR3 DNA sequence: TGTGCCAGCAGTGAAAGGACAGGGGCCCCCTACGAGCAGTACTTC. Protein sequence: CASSERTGAPYEQYF.

This clone was found once. This chain joins TRBV19 and TRBJ1-1; the D is unclear. This CDR3 spans 12 amino acids. V lost 6 bases and J 6 bases, leaving 11 bases between the germline ends. Germline V gene lookup returns CDR1 LNHDA and CDR2 SQIVND (reference sequence). The CDR3 DNA reads TGTGCCAGTAGCACATATGGGCCTGAAGCTTTCTTT. It yields the protein CASSTYGPEAFF.

The chain recombines TRBV6-4 with TRBJ1-3; possible D gene TRBD1, 5 bases. Germline values: CDR1 MRHNA, CDR2 SNTAGT. The CDR3 is 14 residues long. V lost 7 bases and J 0 bases, leaving 10 bases between the germline ends. This CDR3 is CASTGGTSGNTIYF. CDR3 nucleotides: TGTGCCAGCACGGGGGGAACCTCTGGAAACACCATATATTTT.

The chain is built from TRBV5-1 and TRBJ2-3; D possibly corresponds to TRBD1 (5 bases). The germline V gene has CDR1 SGHRS and CDR2 YFSETQ. The V and J ends lost 3 bases and 0 bases respectively, with 8 bases between them. This CDR3 is 14 amino acids long. The CDR3 region is CASSSRESTDTQYF. Here the CDR3 DNA reads TGCGCCAGCAGCTCCAGGGAAAGCACAGATACGCAGTATTTT.

The chain uses TRBV2 and TRBJ1-2, with D possibly matching TRBD1 (6 bases). In germline, CDR1 is SNHLY, CDR2 FYNNEI. The length of the CDR3 is 14 residues. V gave up 5 bases and J gave up 4 bases, with 14 bases separating them. DNA of the CDR3: TGTGCCAGCAGTCCCCCAGGGGCGGGCTATGGCTACACCTTC. It specifies CASSPPGAGYGYTF.

J is TRBJ2-3 and V is TRBV27, with unresolved D. Germline V CDR1 and CDR2: MNHEY, SMNVEV (reference sequence). The V gene lost 5 bases and the J gene lost 0 bases, with 6 bases spanning the gap. CDR3 length equals 13 residues. The CDR3 DNA sequence: TGTGCCAGCAGTCACTCTAGCACAGATACGCAGTATTTT. This encodes CASSHSSTDTQYF.

This chain joins TRBV5-1 and TRBJ2-7, with TRBD2 matching 16 bases. The germline CDR1 and CDR2 sequences are SGHRS and YFSETQ. The CDR3 has 18 residues. V gave up 4 bases and J gave up 2 bases; unmatched junction bases: 9. The CDR3 sequence: CASSEGLAGGKSPYEQYF. The CDR3 nucleotides read TGCGCCAGCAGCGAGGGACTAGCGGGGGGGAAAAGTCCCTACGAGCAGTACTTC.

The chain has TRBV28 and TRBJ2-7; 7 nucleotides match TRBD1. CDR3 length: 14 amino acids. With 6 bases clipped from V and 3 bases from J, the junction kept 8 bases outside the gene matches. Germline V gene lookup returns CDR1 MDHEN and CDR2 SYDVKM. The CDR3 sequence: CASSRDSDGYEQYF. Written as DNA, the CDR3 is TGTGCCAGCAGCCGGGACAGTGATGGCTACGAGCAGTACTTC.

This rearrangement joins TRBV2 to TRBJ1-1, with D unresolved. CDR1 is SNHLY, CDR2 FYNNEI, per germline. The CDR3 has 15 residues. Trimming left V 6 bases short and J 1 base short, with 15 bases between. CDR3 protein: CASRPEVGGNTEAFF. The CDR3 nucleotides are TGTGCCAGCAGGCCGGAGGTGGGTGGGAACACTGAAGCTTTCTTT.

The J gene is TRBJ2-2, the V gene TRBV29-1; a weak D match, TRBD2 (5 bases). The CDR3 runs 15 residues. V shed 2 bases and J shed 4 bases, with 14 bases lying between them. CDR1 and CDR2 from the germline V gene are SQVTM and ANQGSEA. Here the CDR3 DNA reads TGCAGCGTTGAATCCCCGGCCGGGGTCACCGGGGAGCTGTTTTTT. Its translation: CSVESPAGVTGELFF.

Details on this clone: The same CDR3 can be traced to other DNA sequences in this sample. J is TRBJ2-7 and V is TRBV15; D possibly corresponds to TRBD2 (6 bases). The CDR3 length is 15 residues. Trimming removed 0 bases from V and 4 bases from J, with 13 bases in between. Per germline, CDR1 LNHNV and CDR2 YYDKDF (reference sequence). The CDR3 loop is CATSREAGSVYEQYF. The CDR3 nucleotides are TGTGCCACCAGCAGAGAGGCGGGAAGCGTTTACGAGCAGTACTTC.

This sequence joins TRBV6-1 and TRBJ1-5, with D maybe TRBD1 (6 bases). CDR1 and CDR2 from the germline V gene are MNHNS and SASEGT. The CDR3 is 10 amino acids. The CDR3 DNA sequence: TGTGCATCAGGGGTCTTGCCCCAGCATTTT. Translating gives CASGVLPQHF.

This rearrangement joins TRBV29-1 to TRBJ2-3; 12 bases fit TRBD2. The CDR3 totals 19 residues. Looked up from germline, CDR1 is SQVTM and CDR2 is ANQGSEA. Unmatched junction bases numbered 11, after V lost 0 bases and J lost 1 base. The CDR3 DNA sequence: TGCAGCGTTGAAGAAACCGGCCTAGCGGGAGGGCCAGGCACAGATACGCAGTATTTT. Residues: CSVEETGLAGGPGTDTQYF.